This TCR beta chain stems from a study of T cell repertoires in cytomegalovirus infection. Broader study findings: Within the response measured ex vivo, HLA-C-restricted CMV-specific TCR beta clonotypes were dominant.

TCRdb re-called the reads through MiXCR, storing one row per CDR3 protein. The table lists 55,000 to 85,000 distinct CDR3 sequences, about 20% of them singletons. Turning to this clonotype: What it recognizes is unknown.

The V gene lost 4 bases and the J gene lost 7 bases, with 20 bases spanning the gap. The CDR3 is made up of 16 amino acids. The germline gives CDR1 SGHVS, CDR2 FQNEAQ. This specimen consisted of CD8+ T cells from cultured PBMCs, obtained from culture after CMV antigen stimulation. The chain has TRBV7-8 and TRBJ2-1; either TRBD1 or TRBD2 may supply D (5 bases each). The receptor's source is a human donor in good health (CMV status not recorded). Some clones in this sample may be carry-over from other donors' samples. As DNA, the CDR3 is TGTGCCAGCAGCTGGGGACGAAAGGCGTATAGGAATGAGCAGTTCTTC. Translated, it gives CASSWGRKAYRNEQFF. The complete variable domain, with remaining parts taken from reference TRBV7-8 and TRBJ2-1, reads GAGVSQSPRYKVAKRGQDVALRCDPISGHVSLFWYQQALGQGPEFLTYFQNEAQLDKSGLPSDRFFAERPEGSVSTLKIQRTQQEDSAVYLCASSWGRKAYRNEQFFGPGTRLTVL.